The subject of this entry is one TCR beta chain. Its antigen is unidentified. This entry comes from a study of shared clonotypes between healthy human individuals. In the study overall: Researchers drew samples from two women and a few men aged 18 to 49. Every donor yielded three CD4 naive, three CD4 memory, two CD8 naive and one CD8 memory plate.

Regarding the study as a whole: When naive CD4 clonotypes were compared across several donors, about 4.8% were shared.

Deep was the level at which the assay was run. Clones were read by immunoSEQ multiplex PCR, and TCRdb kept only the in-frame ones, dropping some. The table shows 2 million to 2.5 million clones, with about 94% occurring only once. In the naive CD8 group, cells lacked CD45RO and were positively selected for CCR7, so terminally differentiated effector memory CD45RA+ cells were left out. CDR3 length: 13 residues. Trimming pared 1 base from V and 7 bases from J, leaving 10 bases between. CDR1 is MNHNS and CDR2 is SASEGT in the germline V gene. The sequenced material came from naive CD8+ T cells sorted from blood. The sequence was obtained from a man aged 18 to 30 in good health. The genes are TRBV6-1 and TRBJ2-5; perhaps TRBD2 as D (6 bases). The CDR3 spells CASSEVWGGTQYF. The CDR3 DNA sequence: TGTGCCAGCAGTGAAGTGTGGGGAGGGACCCAGTACTTC.